The 27 T cell receptor beta chains below all came from one sample that was sequenced in a study of T cells in localized non-small cell lung cancer. This table comes from immunoSEQ multiplex PCR, and its TCRdb copy is limited to in-frame clones, with some not included. Among approximately 70,000 clones listed, roughly 79% were seen once. The starting material was PBMCs, obtained before any cancer treatment. The receptors here all came from a man aged 35-69 years with stage II lung adenocarcinoma.

In DNA, the CDR3 is TGTGCCAGCAGCTTAGGGACCGGGGATGGCTACACCTTC. Translation gives CASSLGTGDGYTF. V gene TRBV11-3 combines with J gene TRBJ1-2; no clear D gene. This CDR3 comprises 13 residues. Trimming removed 1 base from V and 6 bases from J, with 9 bases in between. Germline lookup yields CDR1 SGHNT and CDR2 YENEEA.

This chain uses TRBV5-4 with TRBJ2-1, with D perhaps TRBD1 (6 bases). The ends were cut back, 2 bases at V and 2 bases at J, with 8 bases in the middle. CDR3 length: 14 amino acids. The germline V gene encodes CDR1 SGHNT and CDR2 YYREEE (reference sequence). This CDR3 reads CASSFDRTYNEQFF. The CDR3 DNA reads TGTGCCAGCAGCTTCGACAGGACCTACAATGAGCAGTTCTTC. The whole variable domain, filled in from reference TRBV5-4 and TRBJ2-1, reads ETGVTQSPTHLIKTRGQQVTLRCSSQSGHNTVSWYQQALGQGPQFIFQYYREEENGRGNFPPRFSGLQFPNYSSELNVNALELDDSALYLCASSFDRTYNEQFFGPGTRLTVL.

A few counts support this clone. The V and J genes are TRBV4-1 and TRBJ2-3, with 7 bases fitting TRBD1. The germline V gene encodes CDR1 MGHRA and CDR2 YSYEKL. V dropped 10 bases and J dropped 0; count of bases not matched to a gene: 10. The CDR3 has 15 amino acids. In DNA form, the CDR3 reads TGCGCCACCGGGATCGGACAGGAGAGCACAGATACGCAGTATTTT. Translated: CATGIGQESTDTQYF.

J is TRBJ1-2 and V is TRBV7-9; perhaps TRBD1 as D (6 bases). This CDR3 spans 13 amino acids. CDR1 and CDR2 (germline): SEHNR, FQNEAQ (reference sequence). V lost 5 bases and J 7 bases, leaving 14 bases between the germline ends. In DNA, the CDR3 is TGTGCCAGCAGCCCAGAGGGGGGAACTGGCTACACCTTC. Its translation is CASSPEGGTGYTF. Supplemented by reference TRBV7-9 and TRBJ1-2, the full variable domain reads DTGVSQNPRHKITKRGQNVTFRCDPISEHNRLYWYRQTLGQGPEFLTYFQNEAQLEKSRLLSDRFSAERPKGSFSTLEIQRTEQGDSAMYLCASSPEGGTGYTFGSGTRLTVV.

V and J are TRBV27 and TRBJ1-5; 8 nucleotides align to TRBD1. The CDR3 has 16 residues. J lost 7 bases, V lost 2 bases, and 10 bases had no gene match. The germline CDR1 and CDR2 sequences are MNHEY and SMNVEV (reference sequence). The CDR3 DNA reads TGTGCCAGCAGTTTAAAAACAGGGGGTAGCGGGCAGCCCCAGCATTTT. It specifies CASSLKTGGSGQPQHF.

The V and J genes are TRBV14 and TRBJ1-1, with unresolved D. This CDR3 spans 15 amino acids. Trimming removed 3 bases at V and 0 bases at J, with 11 bases between. The germline V gene encodes CDR1 SGHDN and CDR2 FVKESK. CDR3 nucleotides: TGTGCCAGCAGCCAGAGGACTGCTGTGAACACTGAAGCTTTCTTT. It codes for CASSQRTAVNTEAFF. The full variable domain, in which reference TRBV14 and TRBJ1-1 provide the parts outside the CDR3, is EAGVTQFPSHSVIEKGQTVTLRCDPISGHDNLYWYRRVMGKEIKFLLHFVKESKQDESGMPNNRFLAERTGGTYSTLKVQPAELEDSGVYFCASSQRTAVNTEAFFGQGTRLTVV.

The rearrangement links TRBV7-3 to TRBJ1-1; tentatively, D is TRBD1 (6 bases). CDR1 and CDR2 (germline): SGHTA, FQGTGA. V lost 5 bases and J 7 bases, leaving 23 bases between the germline ends. The CDR3 spans 16 residues. CDR3 bases: TGTGCCAGCAGCCCGAACAGCAACAGGGACGGACGTGAAGCTTTCTTT. Its protein is CASSPNSNRDGREAFF.

The rearrangement links TRBV19 to TRBJ1-5; the D is unclear. This CDR3 has 14 amino acids. Germline assignment: CDR1 LNHDA and CDR2 SQIVND (reference sequence). Trimming left V 5 bases short and J 2 bases short, with 10 bases between. The CDR3 reads CASSPSTGNQPQHF. DNA of the CDR3: TGTGCCAGTAGTCCTTCGACGGGCAATCAGCCCCAGCATTTT.

V usage is TRBV19 and J usage is TRBJ2-2, with D perhaps TRBD1 or TRBD2 (6 bases each). This CDR3 region has 13 residues. Between the trimmed V and J ends, which lost 5 bases and 8 bases, there was a span of 12 bases. Germline CDR1 and CDR2: LNHDA and SQIVND (reference sequence). The chain's CDR3 is CASSHRGEGELFF. The DNA for the CDR3 is TGTGCCAGTAGTCATAGGGGGGAAGGGGAGCTGTTTTTT. Together with reference TRBV19 and TRBJ2-2, the CDR3 gives the full variable domain: DGGITQSPKYLFRKEGQNVTLSCEQNLNHDAMYWYRQDPGQGLRLIYYSQIVNDFQKGDIAEGYSVSREKKESFPLTVTSAQKNPTAFYLCASSHRGEGELFFGEGSRLTVL.

The chain links TRBV2 to TRBJ1-5; TRBD1 agrees at 7 bases. Per germline, CDR1 SNHLY and CDR2 FYNNEI. The CDR3 contains 14 residues. Trimming took 8 bases from V and 7 from J; bases not matched to a gene: 11. As DNA, the CDR3 is TGTGCCAGCCAGGGGGAGAAGGGTAGGCAGCCCCAGCATTTT. Translated: CASQGEKGRQPQHF.

This rearrangement joins TRBV7-9 to TRBJ2-7, with D unresolved. The CDR3 runs to 12 residues. The germline V gene encodes CDR1 SEHNR and CDR2 FQNEAQ (reference sequence). V was pared by 1 base and J by 1 base, with 2 bases between. The DNA of the CDR3 is TGTGCCAGCAGCTTAGGGTCCTACGAGCAGTACTTC. Its protein product is CASSLGSYEQYF. Drawing the rest from reference TRBV7-9 and TRBJ2-7, the complete variable domain is DTGVSQNPRHKITKRGQNVTFRCDPISEHNRLYWYRQTLGQGPEFLTYFQNEAQLEKSRLLSDRFSAERPKGSFSTLEIQRTEQGDSAMYLCASSLGSYEQYFGPGTRLTVT.

This clone was counted a few times. The chain recombines TRBV7-2 with TRBJ2-7; 14 nucleotides align to TRBD2. Germline CDR1 and CDR2: SGHTA and FQGNSA. This CDR3 comprises 14 residues. V shed 5 bases and J 12 bases; nucleotides not matched to a gene: 9. CDR3 in amino acids: CASSMGLAGARGYF. CDR3 nucleotides: TGTGCCAGCAGCATGGGACTAGCGGGAGCCCGGGGGTACTTC.

This clone has a handful of counts. This sequence joins TRBV2 and TRBJ2-4; possibly TRBD2 for D (6 bases). Trimming shortened V by 7 bases and J by 3 bases, and 19 bases separated the two germline ends. Per germline, CDR1 SNHLY and CDR2 FYNNEI. The CDR3 extends over 16 amino acids. The CDR3 is CASKGGGSGLKNIQYF. In nucleotides, the CDR3 is TGTGCCAGCAAGGGAGGAGGGTCGGGGCTCAAAAACATTCAGTACTTC.

This clone has more than one count but fewer than ten. The same CDR3 arises from other DNA sequences in this sample as well. The chain has TRBV7-9 and TRBJ1-5; the D is unclear. Germline V CDR1 and CDR2: SEHNR, FQNEAQ (reference sequence). The CDR3 has 12 residues. Trimming took 1 base from V and 4 from J, leaving 2 bases between them. The DNA of the CDR3 is TGTGCCAGCAGCTTAGGAAATCAGCCCCAGCATTTT. The encoded protein is CASSLGNQPQHF.

The V and J genes are TRBV12-5 and TRBJ2-2; D ambiguous. Germline V gives CDR1 LGHNT, CDR2 FRNRAP. V was shortened by 2 bases and J by 0 bases, with 7 bases between the two germline ends. CDR3 length equals 15 residues. Here the CDR3 DNA reads TGTGCTAGTGGTTTGCGGTCTCCGAACACCGGGGAGCTGTTTTTT. As protein: CASGLRSPNTGELFF.

This chain joins TRBV10-3 and TRBJ1-3; D unresolved. The ends were cut back, 0 bases at V and 3 bases at J, with 6 bases in the middle. The CDR3 is 14 residues long. Germline V CDR1 and CDR2: ENHRY, SYGVKD. CDR3 region: CAISESRGGNTIYF. CDR3 nucleotide sequence: TGTGCCATCAGTGAGTCGCGGGGTGGAAACACCATATATTTT.

This clone was picked up one time. The chain joins TRBV2 to TRBJ1-1; D may be TRBD1 (6 bases). V dropped 4 bases and J dropped 9 bases, with 9 bases sitting between them. Germline assignment: CDR1 SNHLY and CDR2 FYNNEI. The CDR3 is made up of 11 amino acids. The CDR3 spells CASSVRDKAFF. The CDR3 DNA reads TGTGCCAGCAGTGTTAGGGACAAAGCTTTCTTT.

V and J are TRBV15 and TRBJ2-7, with D uncertain. The CDR3 runs 16 residues. Germline V lookup: CDR1 LNHNV, CDR2 YYDKDF (reference sequence). The ends were cut back, 0 bases at V and 5 bases at J, with 17 bases in the middle. CDR3 protein: CATSRDGVDPLHEQYF. The DNA for the CDR3 is TGTGCCACCAGCAGAGATGGAGTGGATCCGTTGCACGAGCAGTACTTC.

This clone was observed a single time. The chain carries TRBV19 and TRBJ1-2; unclear D gene. The V end lost 5 bases, the J end lost 0 bases, and 7 bases lay between the germline ends. The CDR3 is 13 amino acids. Germline CDR1 LNHDA, CDR2 SQIVND (reference sequence). The CDR3 is CASSPQPNYGYTF. The DNA of the CDR3 is TGTGCCAGTAGTCCACAACCTAACTATGGCTACACCTTC.

The chain is built from TRBV7-2 and TRBJ2-7; 8 bases are a match to TRBD1. This CDR3 contains 14 residues. V gave up 7 bases and J gave up 3 bases; unmatched junction bases: 8. CDR1 SGHTA and CDR2 FQGNSA come from the germline V gene. For the CDR3, the DNA is TGTGCCAGCAACCCCGGGACAGGCTTCTACGAGCAGTACTTC. It is translated as CASNPGTGFYEQYF. The variable domain in full, with the rest retrieved from reference TRBV7-2 and TRBJ2-7, is GAGVSQSPSNKVTEKGKDVELRCDPISGHTALYWYRQSLGQGLEFLIYFQGNSAPDKSGLPSDRFSAERTGGSVSTLTIQRTQQEDSAVYLCASNPGTGFYEQYFGPGTRLTVT.

The rearrangement links TRBV5-6 to TRBJ1-2, with 8 bases lining up with TRBD1. CDR3 length equals 17 residues. Germline lookup yields CDR1 SGHDT and CDR2 YYEEEE. Germline trimming cut 0 bases from V and 12 bases from J; bases unmatched to any gene: 19. The CDR3 coding sequence is TGTGCCAGCAGCTTGGGGACAGGGCTGATAGAGTACGTAAGCGACACCTTC. Translating it yields CASSLGTGLIEYVSDTF.

This rearrangement joins TRBV30 to TRBJ1-3, with unresolved D. The V and J ends lost 4 bases and 3 bases respectively, with 7 bases between them. CDR1 GTSNPN and CDR2 SVGIG come from the germline V gene (reference sequence). There are 12 residues in the CDR3. The chain's CDR3 is CAWIDYGNTIYF. The CDR3 DNA follows: TGTGCCTGGATTGATTATGGAAACACCATATATTTT.

V gene TRBV2 combines with J gene TRBJ1-5; 7 bases are a match to TRBD1. The CDR3 loop spans 15 amino acids. Germline-derived CDR1 and CDR2 are SNHLY and FYNNEI. The V segment lost 3 bases and the J segment 8 bases; nucleotides outside the gene matches: 10. CDR3 amino acids: CASSDEGARQEPQHF. CDR3 coding DNA: TGTGCCAGCAGTGATGAGGGGGCTCGGCAGGAGCCCCAGCATTTT.

The chain links TRBV29-1 to TRBJ2-2; 10 nucleotides match TRBD2. Germline lookup yields CDR1 SQVTM and CDR2 ANQGSEA. This CDR3 spans 13 amino acids. CDR3 bases: TGCGGTTCACTAGCGGGATTGACCGGGGAGCTGTTTTTT. Protein: CGSLAGLTGELFF.

This chain joins TRBV5-1 and TRBJ2-3, with 10 bases aligning to TRBD1. Germline CDR1 is SGHRS and CDR2 is YFSETQ. The length of the CDR3 is 15 residues. V lost 0 bases to trimming and J lost 5 bases; unmatched junction nucleotides: 3. The CDR3 bases are TGCGCCAGCAGCTTGGGGACAGGGGGAAGAGATACGCAGTATTTT. Translating it yields CASSLGTGGRDTQYF.

The rearrangement joins TRBV5-1 to TRBJ2-3; TRBD1 matches at 10 bases. Looked up from germline, CDR1 is SGHRS and CDR2 is YFSETQ. V shed 4 bases and J 2 bases; nucleotides not matched to a gene: 7. There are 16 residues in the CDR3. CDR3 residues: CASSRATGGITDTQYF. CDR3 nucleotide sequence: TGCGCCAGCAGCCGAGCGACAGGGGGCATCACAGATACGCAGTATTTT.

The chain joins TRBV19 to TRBJ1-2; 12 nucleotides align to TRBD1. Trimming removed 5 bases from V and 5 bases from J; junction bases left unmatched: 9. Germline V gene lookup returns CDR1 LNHDA and CDR2 SQIVND (reference sequence). The length of the CDR3 is 16 residues. The CDR3 loop is CASSVPGTGGGYGYTF. The DNA of the CDR3 is TGTGCCAGTAGTGTCCCCGGGACAGGGGGCGGTTATGGCTACACCTTC.